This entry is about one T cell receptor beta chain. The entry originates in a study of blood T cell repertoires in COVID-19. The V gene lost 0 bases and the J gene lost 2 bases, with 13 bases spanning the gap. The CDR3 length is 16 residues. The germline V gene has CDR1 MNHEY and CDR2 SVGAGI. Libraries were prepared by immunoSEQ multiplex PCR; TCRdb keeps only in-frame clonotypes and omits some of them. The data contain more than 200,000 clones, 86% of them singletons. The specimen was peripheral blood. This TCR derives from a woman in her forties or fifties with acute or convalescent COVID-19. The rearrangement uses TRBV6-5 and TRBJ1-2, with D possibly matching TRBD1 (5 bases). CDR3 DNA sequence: TGTGCCAGCAGTTACTCGCCAGGGCCCTTAAACTATGGCTACACCTTC. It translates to CASSYSPGPLNYGYTF.